These 6 T cell receptor beta chains were sequenced from one sample in a study of human T cells and chemical hapten exposure. One entry per CDR3 protein results from TCRdb running MiXCR on the RACE reads. Here the sample spans more than 300,000 distinct CDR3 sequences, around 5.5% being singletons. Time point here: pre-sensitization, week 0. The treatment denotes: therapeutic diphenylcyclopropenone sensitization with weekly scalp DPC. The starting material was whole blood, obtained in connection with sensitization to the hapten diphenylcyclopropenone (DPC). All receptors derive from a woman between 18 and 30 years old with alopecia areata. Some clones in this sample may be carry-over from other donors' samples.

This clonotype was detected ten times or more. The chain employs TRBV6-2 or TRBV6-3 and TRBJ1-1; TRBD1 is a possible D gene (6 bases). Germline CDR1 and CDR2: MNHEY and SVGEGT. This CDR3 is built from 12 residues. Trimming cost V 8 bases and J 2 bases, with 9 bases left between them. This chain's CDR3 is CASGDTNTEAFF. Written as DNA, the CDR3 is TGTGCCAGCGGGGACACCAACACTGAAGCTTTCTTT.

In its sample, this clonotype was seen a few times. This chain joins TRBV5-1 and TRBJ2-3, with 9 bases aligning to TRBD1. CDR3 size: 15 residues. Looked up from germline, CDR1 is SGHRS and CDR2 is YFSETQ. The ends lost 7 bases at V and 3 bases at J; junction bases unmatched: 9. This chain's CDR3 is CASLRTGDVTDTQYF. The CDR3 DNA follows: TGCGCCAGCCTCCGGACAGGGGATGTTACAGATACGCAGTATTTT.

This clonotype was found many times. V gene TRBV29-1 combines with J gene TRBJ1-2, with D perhaps TRBD1 (5 bases). The V and J ends lost 4 bases and 4 bases respectively, with 16 bases between them. Germline V gene sequence: CDR1 SQVTM, CDR2 ANQGSEA. The CDR3 sequence is 14 residues long. DNA for the CDR3: TGCAGCGTTGGAGGGCGTGAGGGGACCTATGGCTACACCTTC. Protein sequence: CSVGGREGTYGYTF.

This clonotype occurred many times. The V call is TRBV6-1, the J call TRBJ2-1; D is uncertain. The CDR3 runs to 13 residues. V lost 8 bases and J lost 4, with 12 bases in between. Germline values: CDR1 MNHNS, CDR2 SASEGT. CDR3 sequence (DNA): TGTGCCAGCGCAGGTTTCCGATACAATGAGCAGTTCTTC. Translated, it gives CASAGFRYNEQFF.

This clonotype occurred many times. V usage is TRBV12-3 or TRBV12-4 and J usage is TRBJ1-5, with D hard to call. The CDR3 has 17 residues. Trimming removed 5 bases from V and 0 bases from J, with 17 bases in between. CDR3 amino acids: CASSRSVRVPSNQPQHF. In DNA, the CDR3 is TGTGCCAGCAGTAGATCGGTACGGGTCCCTAGCAATCAGCCCCAGCATTTT.

This clonotype showed up just a few times. The chain combines TRBV18 with TRBJ2-7; possibly TRBD1 for D (7 bases). This CDR3 contains 15 residues. V was trimmed by 1 base and J by 2 bases, leaving 12 bases between them. The germline V gene encodes CDR1 KGHSH and CDR2 LQKENI. The CDR3 loop is CASSPQSGGTYEQYF. CDR3 in DNA: TGTGCCAGCTCACCACAGTCAGGGGGGACCTACGAGCAGTACTTC.